These T cell receptor beta chains were read from a single sample in a study of blood T cells in healthy people across ages. TCRdb used MiXCR to reprocess the 5' RACE reads, holding one entry per CDR3 protein. The sample records about a million distinct CDR3 sequences, around 48% being singletons. Sequenced: blood. The origin of the receptors is a man aged 25 to 45 in good health. CDR3s include the opening cysteine and the closing phenylalanine or tryptophan. D genes are given only for firm matches. The size field is filled for only some rows; it gives once, few, many or a size class.

j_gene | d_gene | v_gene | abundance | CDR3nt | CDR3aa
TRBJ2-1 | . | TRBV6-2/TRBV6-3 | . | TGTGCCAGCACTGAGGGACGGTCGGGTTCCTACAATGAGCAGTTCTTC | CASTEGRSGSYNEQFF
TRBJ1-3 | TRBD1 | TRBV29-1 | . | TGCAGCGTTGCTCAGGGACAGGGGACTGGAAACACCATATATTTT | CSVAQGQGTGNTIYF
TRBJ2-5 | . | TRBV6-5 | few | TGTGCCAGCAGTTATCCAGATCCGGCACGGACCCAGTACTTC | CASSYPDPARTQYF
TRBJ1-4 | TRBD1 | TRBV29-1 | . | TGCAGCGTTACAGGGGGCTCTAATGAAAAACTGTTTTTT | CSVTGGSNEKLFF
TRBJ2-4 | . | TRBV7-2 | . | TGTGCCAGCAGCTTAGCAAGATTTTTGTACTTC | CASSLARFLYF
TRBJ2-3 | TRBD1 | TRBV12-3/TRBV12-4 | . | TGTGCCAGCAGATCTCCGACAGGGCCGGGCACAGATACGCAGTATTTT | CASRSPTGPGTDTQYF
TRBJ2-1 | . | TRBV4-3 | . | TGCGCCAGCATCCAAGGGCCGTACAATGAGCAGTTCTTC | CASIQGPYNEQFF
TRBJ2-3 | TRBD2 | TRBV7-2 | . | TGTGCCAGCAGCTCCGGGGCGGGAGTTATGGCAGATACGCAGTATTTT | CASSSGAGVMADTQYF
TRBJ2-3 | TRBD2 | TRBV20-1 | few | TGCAGTGCTAGAGTGGTAGCGGGGGCTACAGATACGCAGTATTTT | CSARVVAGATDTQYF
TRBJ2-4 | . | TRBV11-3 | few | TGTGCCAGCAGCCCCACAGGGACCGACATTCAGTACTTC | CASSPTGTDIQYF
TRBJ2-7 | . | TRBV27 | . | TGTGCCACCAAGCTCACAGGCTACGGGGTTTACGAGCAGTACTTC | CATKLTGYGVYEQYF
TRBJ2-4 | . | TRBV6-5 | once | TGTGCCAGCAGTTACTCGAACCCCCCTAACATTCAGTACTTC | CASSYSNPPNIQYF
TRBJ1-6 | . | TRBV10-3 | . | TGTGACACAGGAGGGGGGTCGGTCCTCCACTTT | CDTGGGSVLHF
TRBJ1-5 | . | TRBV7-2 | . | TGTGCCAGCAGCTTATATGAGGGTAGCAATCAGCCCCAGCATTTT | CASSLYEGSNQPQHF
TRBJ2-1 | TRBD1 | TRBV25-1 | . | TGTGCCAGCAGTGAATATAATGACAGGGGGCGTGATGAGCAGTTCTTC | CASSEYNDRGRDEQFF
TRBJ2-5 | TRBD2 | TRBV28 | . | TGTGCCAGCAGAGTGGGGGGGGTAGAGACCCAGTACTTC | CASRVGGVETQYF
TRBJ1-4 | . | TRBV15 | few | TGTGCCACCAGCAGAGACCAGGGTTCAAATGAAAAACTGTTTTTT | CATSRDQGSNEKLFF
TRBJ2-1 | . | TRBV5-1 | few | TGCGCCAGCAGCGGGGCTAGCCCCACCTACAATGAGCAGTTCTTC | CASSGASPTYNEQFF
TRBJ2-5 | . | TRBV12-3/TRBV12-4 | . | TGTGCCAGCAGGTCTCGGGGAGAGACCCAGTACTTC | CASRSRGETQYF
TRBJ1-1 | . | TRBV6-1 | . | TGTGCCAGCAGTGAAGGTCAGAGGAACACTGAAGCTTTCTTT | CASSEGQRNTEAFF
TRBJ1-2 | . | TRBV4-1 | . | TGCGCCAGCAGCCCAACACGGGGGGGCGAAAACTATGGCTACACCTTC | CASSPTRGGENYGYTF
TRBJ2-1 | TRBD1 | TRBV20-1 | few | TGCAGTGCTCGCCCCGGGACAGGGATCTACAATGAGCAGTTCTTC | CSARPGTGIYNEQFF
TRBJ2-1 | . | TRBV2 | . | TGTGCCAGCAAGACGGACTCGAGCTCCTACAATGAGCAGTTCTTC | CASKTDSSSYNEQFF
TRBJ2-1 | TRBD2 | TRBV9 | few | TGTGCCAGCAGCGCTACGGGGAGCGGGGCGGGCAATGAGCAGTTCTTC | CASSATGSGAGNEQFF
TRBJ2-7 | . | TRBV12-3/TRBV12-4 | . | TGTGCCAGCAGCTCAAGGGGCGGTTCGAGCTCCTACGAGCAGTACTTC | CASSSRGGSSSYEQYF
TRBJ1-6 | . | TRBV7-9 | . | TGTGCCAGCACCATGAGGGGGACCGATTTTTCACCCCTCCACTTT | CASTMRGTDFSPLHF
TRBJ2-1 | . | TRBV20-1 | . | TGCAGTGCTCTGCCGGGTGCAGCGGAGGAGCAGTTCTTC | CSALPGAAEEQFF
TRBJ2-3 | TRBD1 | TRBV11-3 | few | TGTGCCAGCAGCTCTAGACAGGGGGTCACAGATACGCAGTATTTT | CASSSRQGVTDTQYF
TRBJ2-3 | TRBD2 | TRBV27 | . | TGTGCCAGCACTTCCCAACTAGCGGGAGATACGCAGTATTTT | CASTSQLAGDTQYF
TRBJ1-6 | TRBD1 | TRBV9 | . | TGTGCCAGCAGCGTAGCCTCAGGGGGAGGCTCACCCCTCCACTTT | CASSVASGGGSPLHF
TRBJ1-4 | . | TRBV7-2 | . | TGTGCCAGCAGCTTAGACGGCAGGGTGATGACTAATGAAAAACTGTTTTTT | CASSLDGRVMTNEKLFF
TRBJ2-6 | . | TRBV5-1 | few | TGCGCCACTCACGGCGGCTTAAGCTCTGGGGCCAACGTCCTGACTTTC | CATHGGLSSGANVLTF
TRBJ2-3 | . | TRBV7-2 | . | TGTGCCAGCAGCCCTCGGACTCGAAAAAGCACGGATACGCAGTATTTT | CASSPRTRKSTDTQYF
TRBJ2-1 | TRBD1 | TRBV28 | . | TGTGCCAGCGGAAGACAGGGGGAATCCTACAATGAGCAGTTCTTC | CASGRQGESYNEQFF
TRBJ2-7 | . | TRBV28 | few | TGTGCCAGCAGTTTACCGGGGGCGAACTACGAGCAGTACTTC | CASSLPGANYEQYF
TRBJ2-1 | TRBD2 | TRBV29-1 | . | TGCAGCACACGACTAGCGGACTACAATGAGCAGTTCTTC | CSTRLADYNEQFF
TRBJ2-5 | TRBD2 | TRBV10-3 | . | TGTGCCATCATGTCGGCTAGCGGGGCCACACAAGAGACCCAGTACTTC | CAIMSASGATQETQYF
TRBJ2-1 | . | TRBV7-9 | . | TGTGCCAGCAGCTTCCGGGACGGACAAAATGAGCAGTTCTTC | CASSFRDGQNEQFF
TRBJ2-3 | TRBD2 | TRBV10-3 | many | TGTGCCAGTCGGACTAGCGGGGGGACGGATACGCAGTATTTT | CASRTSGGTDTQYF
TRBJ2-4 | TRBD2 | TRBV9 | few | TGTGCCAGCAGCGTAGGTACTAGCGGGGACAGATTAGCCAAAAACATTCAGTACTTC | CASSVGTSGDRLAKNIQYF
TRBJ2-1 | TRBD2 | TRBV27 | few | TGTGCCAGCAGTTCAACTAGCGGGGGGGCTGAGCAGTTCTTC | CASSSTSGGAEQFF
TRBJ2-3 | TRBD2 | TRBV20-1 | . | TGCGCCAGCGGGGAGAACACAGATACGCAGTCTTTT | CASGENTDTQSF
TRBJ2-7 | . | TRBV7-2 | few | TGTGCCAGCAGCTCAACAGGAATATTACGTTCCGGGCAGTACTTC | CASSSTGILRSGQYF
TRBJ2-1 | TRBD1 | TRBV29-1 | many | TGCAGCGTTGGACAGGGGTTCTACAATGAGCAGTTCTTC | CSVGQGFYNEQFF
TRBJ2-3 | . | TRBV6-2/TRBV6-3 | once | TGTGCCAACACTGGGGGCACAGATACGCAGTATTTT | CANTGGTDTQYF